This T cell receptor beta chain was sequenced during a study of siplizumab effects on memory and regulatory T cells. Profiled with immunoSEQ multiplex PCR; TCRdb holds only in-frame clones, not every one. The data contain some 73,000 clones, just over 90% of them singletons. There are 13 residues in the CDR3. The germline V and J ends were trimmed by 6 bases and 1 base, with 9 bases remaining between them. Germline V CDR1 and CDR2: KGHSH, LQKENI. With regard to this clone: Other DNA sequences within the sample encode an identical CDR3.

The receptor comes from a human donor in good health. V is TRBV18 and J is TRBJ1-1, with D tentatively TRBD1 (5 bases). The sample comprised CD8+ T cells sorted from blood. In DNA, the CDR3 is TGTGCCAGCTCGCCGGGGCGGAACACTGAAGCTTTCTTT. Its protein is CASSPGRNTEAFF.